Below are 15 T cell receptor beta chains sequenced from a single sample in a study of CD8+CD57+ T cells in acquired aplastic anemia. Profiles of TCR beta VDJ and CDR3 were generated from a genomic DNA template. From the reads, TCRdb called clonotypes with MiXCR, one entry per CDR3 protein. This table has 150,000 to 200,000 distinct CDR3 sequences, 40% to 50% appearing once. Sequenced input: sorted CD4+, CD8+, or CD8+CD57+ T cells (not recorded which) from PBMCs. Receptors were obtained from a human donor in good health.

This clonotype has just one count. This rearrangement joins TRBV19 to TRBJ1-6; the D gene is possibly TRBD1 (5 bases). Per the germline V gene, CDR1 is LNHDA and CDR2 is SQIVND (reference sequence). Trimming left V 3 bases short and J 0 bases short, with 9 bases between. The CDR3 covers 16 residues. The CDR3 spells CASSMGTGSYNSPLHF. The CDR3 DNA reads TGTGCCAGTAGTATGGGAACAGGCTCCTATAATTCACCCCTCCACTTT. The full variable domain, with the rest looked up from reference TRBV19 and TRBJ1-6, is DGGITQSPKYLFRKEGQNVTLSCEQNLNHDAMYWYRQDPGQGLRLIYYSQIVNDFQKGDIAEGYSVSREKKESFPLTVTSAQKNPTAFYLCASSMGTGSYNSPLHFGNGTRLTVT.

About this clonotype: This may stem from a read error, because a much larger clone lies one nucleotide away. V usage is TRBV12-5 and J usage is TRBJ1-5, with a possible D match to TRBD1 (5 bases). The V end was cut by 9 bases, the J end by 0 bases, with 24 bases between. This CDR3 has 18 amino acids. Germline lookup yields CDR1 LGHNT and CDR2 FRNRAP. The CDR3 DNA sequence: TGTGCTAGCCAAGGTGGGACGACCGGAACCTATAGCAATCAGCCCCAGCATTTT. Residues: CASQGGTTGTYSNQPQHF.

The gene calls are TRBV6-1 and TRBJ1-2; D uncertain. V gave up 6 bases and J gave up 4 bases, with 18 bases separating them. This CDR3 contains 15 residues. CDR1 and CDR2 (germline): MNHNS, SASEGT. The CDR3 DNA reads TGTGCCAGCAGCCGAGTAGCCGGGAGATCCTATGGCTACACCTTC. Its protein product is CASSRVAGRSYGYTF.

A single count supports this clonotype. With a much larger clone just one base away, this may be a read error. The chain joins TRBV14 to TRBJ1-1; TRBD1 is a possible D gene (5 bases). This CDR3 comprises 17 residues. CDR1 SGHDN and CDR2 FVKESK come from the germline V gene. Trimming took 0 bases from V and 4 from J, leaving 18 bases between them. The CDR3 spells CASSQEPYPGIVTEAFF. The DNA of the CDR3 is TGTGCCAGCAGCCAAGAACCCTATCCAGGGATAGTCACTGAAGCTTTCTTT.

V and J are TRBV15 and TRBJ1-4; perhaps TRBD1 as D (6 bases). The CDR3 is 15 amino acids. Trimming cost V 6 bases and J 0 bases, with 11 bases left between them. Germline lookup yields CDR1 LNHNV and CDR2 YYDKDF (reference sequence). The CDR3 nucleotides read TGTGCCACCAGTCCTGGACAGACAACTAATGAAAAACTGTTTTTT. Translation gives CATSPGQTTNEKLFF.

This clonotype was found a few times. This chain uses TRBV6-1 with TRBJ1-2; D gene unclear. The CDR3 consists of 11 residues. Germline CDR1 MNHNS, CDR2 SASEGT. V lost 7 bases, J lost 1 base, and 4 bases lay in between. Here the CDR3 DNA reads TGTGCCAGCAACGGTAACTATGGCTACACCTTC. This translates into CASNGNYGYTF.

There are a few counts of this clonotype. The genes are TRBV15 and TRBJ1-5; D gene uncertain. The CDR3 covers 14 residues. With 1 base removed from V and 2 bases from J, the gap between germline ends came to 6 bases. The germline gives CDR1 LNHNV, CDR2 YYDKDF (reference sequence). CDR3 nucleotides: TGTGCCACCAGCAGAGCCGGGGGCAATCAGCCCCAGCATTTT. Encoded protein: CATSRAGGNQPQHF. The full variable domain, with the rest looked up from reference TRBV15 and TRBJ1-5, is DAMVIQNPRYQVTQFGKPVTLSCSQTLNHNVMYWYQQKSSQAPKLLFHYYDKDFNNEADTPDNFQSRRPNTSFCFLDIRSPGLGDTAMYLCATSRAGGNQPQHFGDGTRLSIL.

The V gene is TRBV20-1, the J gene TRBJ2-7; TRBD1 might be the D (6 bases). The CDR3 runs to 13 residues. Germline V CDR1 and CDR2: DFQATT, SNEGSKA (reference sequence). Trimming left V 4 bases short and J 3 bases short, with 13 bases between. The DNA of the CDR3 is TGCAGTGCTAAAACCGGGACACACTACGAGCAGTACTTC. Translated: CSAKTGTHYEQYF.

The J gene is TRBJ2-7, the V gene TRBV19; perhaps TRBD2 as D (6 bases). This CDR3 comprises 13 residues. The germline V gene has CDR1 LNHDA and CDR2 SQIVND (reference sequence). Trimming pared 6 bases from V and 5 bases from J, leaving 14 bases between. The CDR3 DNA follows: TGTGCCAGTAGCCGGAGGGATGGGGACGAGCAGTACTTC. Translating it yields CASSRRDGDEQYF.

This chain uses TRBV6-1 with TRBJ2-7; D gene uncertain. V was trimmed by 6 bases and J by 3 bases, leaving 12 bases between them. The CDR3 extends over 13 amino acids. Germline loops: CDR1 MNHNS, CDR2 SASEGT. Here the CDR3 reads CASSQPQDYEQYF. CDR3 DNA: TGTGCCAGCAGCCAACCTCAGGACTACGAGCAGTACTTC.

This clonotype was counted at least ten times. The gene calls are TRBV20-1 and TRBJ1-2; TRBD1 matches at 8 bases. V shed 0 bases, J shed 0 bases, and the junction held 6 bases outside the gene matches. This CDR3 has 16 residues. The germline V gene encodes CDR1 DFQATT and CDR2 SNEGSKA (reference sequence). CDR3 sequence reads: CSARDLEDRANYGYTF. Written as DNA, the CDR3 is TGCAGTGCTAGAGATTTGGAGGACAGGGCTAACTATGGCTACACCTTC.

J is TRBJ2-2 and V is TRBV19, with 8 bases matching TRBD2. The CDR3 covers 13 residues. Germline assignment: CDR1 LNHDA and CDR2 SQIVND (reference sequence). Unmatched junction bases numbered 6, after V lost 8 bases and J lost 7 bases. The CDR3 sequence is CASRAGTSGELFF. CDR3 DNA sequence: TGTGCCAGTCGGGCCGGGACTAGCGGGGAGCTGTTTTTT.

CDR3 sequence reads: CASPGRESSGNTIYF. CDR3 nucleotide sequence: TGTGCCAGCCCCGGCAGGGAAAGCTCTGGAAACACCATATATTTT. The chain uses TRBV2 and TRBJ1-3; D might be TRBD1 (5 bases). The germline V and J ends were trimmed by 8 bases and 0 bases, with 14 bases remaining between them. Germline-derived CDR1 and CDR2 are SNHLY and FYNNEI. The CDR3 runs to 15 residues.

The rearrangement links TRBV15 to TRBJ2-5, with 9 bases that match TRBD1. The CDR3 spans 15 residues. V shed 3 bases, J shed 5 bases, and the junction held 7 bases outside the gene matches. Germline-derived CDR1 and CDR2 are LNHNV and YYDKDF (reference sequence). The CDR3 here is CATSSDRGWSETQYF. CDR3 coding DNA: TGTGCCACCAGCAGTGACAGGGGGTGGAGCGAGACCCAGTACTTC.

The gene calls are TRBV10-3 and TRBJ1-6; no firm D call. The CDR3 spans 13 residues. CDR1 ENHRY and CDR2 SYGVKD come from the germline V gene. The germline V and J ends were trimmed by 7 bases and 10 bases, with 14 bases remaining between them. CDR3 amino acids: CAIKAGFGSPLHF. In nucleotides, the CDR3 is TGTGCCATCAAAGCCGGGTTCGGCTCACCCCTCCACTTT.